This passage covers 5 T cell receptor beta chains from one sample sequenced in a study of cytomegalovirus exposure and HLA in healthy donors. With 60 Vbeta and 13 Jbeta primers, the PCR was carried out. Data came from immunoSEQ multiplex PCR; TCRdb stores just in-frame clones and leaves some out. This sample yields over 120,000 clones, of which 74% are seen a single time; roughly 4.5% belongs to the top ten. Material: PBMCs. These receptors were taken from a man aged 18 to 29 in good health and CMV-seropositive.

V usage is TRBV10-3 and J usage is TRBJ1-1, with 7 bases that match TRBD1. This CDR3 has 13 residues. Germline V gene lookup returns CDR1 ENHRY and CDR2 SYGVKD. Trimming at V came to 7 bases and at J to 7 bases, leaving 9 bases not matched to a gene. CDR3 loop: CAITTSDRVEAFF. As DNA, the CDR3 is TGTGCCATCACCACCTCCGACAGGGTTGAAGCTTTCTTT.

The CDR3 nucleotides are TGTGCCAGCAGCCAAGGGACAGGACAATCCGGAAACACCATATATTTT. Protein product: CASSQGTGQSGNTIYF. This chain uses TRBV4-2 with TRBJ1-3; 7 nucleotides agree with TRBD1. Per the germline V gene, CDR1 is LGHNA and CDR2 is YNFKEQ. Trimming removed 1 base from V and 4 bases from J; junction bases left unmatched: 7. The CDR3 spans 16 residues.

The chain employs TRBV5-1 and TRBJ1-3; TRBD1 matches 7 bases. J lost 2 bases, V lost 2 bases, and 7 bases had no gene match. The CDR3 totals 16 residues. CDR1 SGHRS and CDR2 YFSETQ come from the germline V gene. In DNA form, the CDR3 reads TGCGCCAGCAGCTTCCAGGGGGGTCACACTGGAAACACCATATATTTT. It yields the protein CASSFQGGHTGNTIYF.

This clone was found a few times. The V call is TRBV7-2, the J call TRBJ2-1; possibly TRBD2 for D (7 bases). The V gene lost 6 bases and the J gene lost 5 bases, with 14 bases spanning the gap. The CDR3 consists of 14 residues. The V gene's germline CDR1 is SGHTA and CDR2 FQGNSA. This chain's CDR3 is CASSIGGGHNEQFF. CDR3 bases: TGTGCCAGCAGTATTGGCGGGGGCCACAATGAGCAGTTCTTC.

This rearrangement joins TRBV7-9 to TRBJ2-4; 9 bases map to TRBD1. The germline gives CDR1 SEHNR, CDR2 FQNEAQ (reference sequence). Trimming took 5 bases from V and 7 from J; bases not matched to a gene: 9. The CDR3 totals 15 residues. This chain's CDR3 is CASSPAGTGFNIQYF. The CDR3 DNA is TGTGCCAGCAGCCCCGCCGGGACAGGGTTTAACATTCAGTACTTC.